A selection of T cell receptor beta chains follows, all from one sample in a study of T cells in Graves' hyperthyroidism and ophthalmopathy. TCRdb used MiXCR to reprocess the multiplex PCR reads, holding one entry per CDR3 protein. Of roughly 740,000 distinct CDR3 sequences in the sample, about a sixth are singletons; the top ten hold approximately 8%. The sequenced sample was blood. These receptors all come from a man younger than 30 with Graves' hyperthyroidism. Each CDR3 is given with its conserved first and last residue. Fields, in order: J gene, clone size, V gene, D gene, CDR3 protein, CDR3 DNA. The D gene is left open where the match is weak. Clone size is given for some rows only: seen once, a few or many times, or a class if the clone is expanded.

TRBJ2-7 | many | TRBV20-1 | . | CSARPRGPYEQYF | TGCAGTGCTAGGCCCCGCGGGCCCTACGAGCAGTACTTC
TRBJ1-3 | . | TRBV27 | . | CASRAVGGNTIYF | TGTGCCAGCAGAGCGGTCGGCGGAAACACCATATATTTT
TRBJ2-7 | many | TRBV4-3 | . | CASSQGVAGHEQYF | TGCGCCAGCAGCCAAGGGGTCGCGGGCCACGAGCAGTACTTC
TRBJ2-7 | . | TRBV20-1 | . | CSASRSLSYEQYF | TGCAGTGCTAGTAGGTCGCTCTCCTACGAGCAGTACTTC
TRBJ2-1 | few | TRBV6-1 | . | CASSDSVREQFF | TGTGCCAGCTCCGATTCAGTCCGGGAGCAGTTCTTC
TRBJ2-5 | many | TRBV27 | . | CASSPGTSIETQYF | TGTGCCAGCAGTCCCGGGACTTCAATTGAGACCCAGTACTTC
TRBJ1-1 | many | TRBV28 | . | CASSGPGGMWITEAFF | TGTGCCAGCAGTGGACCCGGGGGGATGTGGATCACTGAAGCTTTCTTT
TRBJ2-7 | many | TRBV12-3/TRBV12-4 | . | CASGRTGADHEQYF | TGTGCCAGCGGAAGGACGGGAGCGGACCACGAGCAGTACTTC
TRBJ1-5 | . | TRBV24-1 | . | CATSEAQVDQPQHF | TGTGCCACCAGTGAGGCTCAGGTCGATCAGCCCCAGCATTTT
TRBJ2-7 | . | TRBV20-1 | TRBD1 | CSPTGQSSYEQYF | TGCAGTCCCACGGGACAGAGCTCCTACGAGCAGTACTTC
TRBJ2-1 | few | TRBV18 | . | CASSPMRDNEQFF | TGTGCCAGCTCACCTATGAGGGACAATGAGCAGTTCTTC
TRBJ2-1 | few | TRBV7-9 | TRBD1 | CASSSNRDRVDEQFF | TGTGCCAGCAGCTCCAATCGGGACAGGGTTGATGAGCAGTTCTTC
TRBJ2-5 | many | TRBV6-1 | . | CASSKGLDEKTQYF | TGTGCCAGCAGTAAGGGACTGGACGAGAAGACCCAGTACTTC
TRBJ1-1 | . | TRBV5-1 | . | CASSFITGGNTEAFF | TGCGCCAGCAGCTTCATCACAGGTGGAAACACTGAAGCTTTCTTT
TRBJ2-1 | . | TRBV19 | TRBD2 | CASSIGGSGRRGEQFF | TGTGCCAGTAGTATTGGGGGTAGCGGGAGGAGGGGTGAGCAGTTCTTC
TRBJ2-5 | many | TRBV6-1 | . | CASSLRRDQETQYF | TGTGCCAGCAGTTTGAGGAGGGATCAAGAGACCCAGTACTTC
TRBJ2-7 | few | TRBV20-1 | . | CSARGRASKVYEQYF | TGCAGTGCCAGGGGGAGGGCTAGCAAAGTCTACGAGCAGTACTTC
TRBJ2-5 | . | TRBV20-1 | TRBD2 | CSARRGEGRQETQYF | TGCAGTGCTAGACGGGGGGAGGGAAGGCAAGAGACCCAGTACTTC
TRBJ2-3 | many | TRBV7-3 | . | CASSLNRRTDTQYF | TGTGCCAGCAGCTTAAACCGACGGACAGATACGCAGTATTTT
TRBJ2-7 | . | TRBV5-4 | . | CASSSGPGISSYEQYF | TGTGCCAGCAGCTCGGGGCCAGGGATCAGCTCCTACGAGCAGTACTTC
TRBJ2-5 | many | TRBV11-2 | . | CASTRTEETQYF | TGTGCCAGCACCCGTACAGAAGAGACCCAGTACTTC
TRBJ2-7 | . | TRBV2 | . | CASSEVPTSSEQYF | TGTGCCAGCAGTGAAGTTCCCACCTCTTCCGAGCAGTACTTC
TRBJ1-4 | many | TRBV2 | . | CASTRGARGEKLFF | TGTGCCAGCACCCGTGGGGCGCGGGGTGAAAAACTGTTTTTT
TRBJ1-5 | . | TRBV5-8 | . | CASSPGRLGPQHF | TGTGCCAGCAGCCCAGGACGGCTCGGGCCCCAGCATTTT
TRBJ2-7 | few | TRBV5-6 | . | CASSLVAGRVSSYEQYF | TGTGCCAGCAGCTTGGTAGCCGGGCGGGTCAGCTCCTACGAGCAGTACTTC
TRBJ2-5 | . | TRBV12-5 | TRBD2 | CASGSGREKETQYF | TGTGCTAGTGGTAGCGGGAGGGAGAAAGAGACCCAGTACTTC
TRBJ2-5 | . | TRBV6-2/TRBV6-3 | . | CASSTGSEEETQYF | TGTGCCAGCAGCACAGGGTCCGAGGAGGAGACCCAGTACTTC
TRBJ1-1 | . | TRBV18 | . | CASSQSRVGTEAFF | TGTGCCAGCTCCCAAAGCCGGGTGGGGACTGAAGCTTTCTTT
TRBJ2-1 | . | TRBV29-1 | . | CSKTGTHSNEQFF | TGCAGCAAAACCGGGACTCATAGCAATGAGCAGTTCTTC
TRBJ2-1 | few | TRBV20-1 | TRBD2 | CSARAASGTPTYNEQFF | TGCAGTGCTAGGGCGGCTAGCGGGACTCCAACCTACAATGAGCAGTTCTTC
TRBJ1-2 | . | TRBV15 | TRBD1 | CATKTTGDARKLGGYTF | TGTGCCACCAAGACTACAGGGGACGCCAGAAAACTCGGCGGCTACACCTTC
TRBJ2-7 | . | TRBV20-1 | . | CSTRDPGEAYEQYF | TGCAGTACTAGAGATCCGGGGGAGGCCTACGAGCAGTACTTC
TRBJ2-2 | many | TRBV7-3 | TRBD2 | CASSLGLAENTGELFF | TGTGCCAGCAGCCTAGGACTAGCGGAGAACACCGGGGAGCTGTTTTTT
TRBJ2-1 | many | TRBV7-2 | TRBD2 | CASSLELAGYNEQFF | TGTGCCAGCAGCCTCGAATTAGCGGGGTACAATGAGCAGTTCTTC
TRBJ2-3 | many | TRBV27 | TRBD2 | CVTSGSYDTQYF | TGTGTCACTAGCGGGAGTTACGATACGCAGTATTTT
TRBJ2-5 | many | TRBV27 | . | CASSQGLPRETQYF | TGTGCCAGCAGCCAGGGGCTTCCAAGGGAGACCCAGTACTTC
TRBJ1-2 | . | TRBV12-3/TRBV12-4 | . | CASSYRANYGYTF | TGTGCCAGCAGCTACAGAGCTAACTATGGCTACACCTTC
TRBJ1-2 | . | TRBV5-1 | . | CASGLGAAVDYGYTF | TGCGCCAGCGGGCTTGGGGCCGCGGTGGACTATGGCTACACCTTC
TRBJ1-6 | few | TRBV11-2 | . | CASSLESGQDSGSPLHF | TGTGCCAGCAGCTTAGAGAGTGGGCAGGATAGCGGTTCACCCCTCCACTTT
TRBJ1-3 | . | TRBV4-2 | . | CASSQEDSSSGNTIYF | TGTGCCAGCAGCCAAGAGGACTCGAGCTCTGGAAACACCATATATTTT
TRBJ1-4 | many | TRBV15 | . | CATSRAFSEGRTNEKLFF | TGTGCCACCAGCAGAGCATTTTCTGAGGGGCGAACTAATGAAAAACTGTTTTTT
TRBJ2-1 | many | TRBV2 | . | CASSEGRGDEQFF | TGTGCCAGCAGTGAAGGTAGGGGCGATGAGCAGTTCTTC
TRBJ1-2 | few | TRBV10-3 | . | CAISEEAGADGYTF | TGTGCCATCAGTGAGGAGGCGGGGGCTGATGGCTACACCTTC
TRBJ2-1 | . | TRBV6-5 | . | CASSYDNPKGSYNEQFF | TGTGCCAGCAGTTACGACAACCCGAAGGGTTCCTACAATGAGCAGTTCTTC
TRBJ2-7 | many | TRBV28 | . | CASRSPGAPYEQYF | TGTGCCAGCAGATCCCCGGGAGCACCGTACGAGCAGTACTTC
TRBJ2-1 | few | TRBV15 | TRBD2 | CATSRQPGLAGVEQFF | TGTGCCACCAGCAGACAACCGGGACTAGCGGGAGTTGAGCAGTTCTTC
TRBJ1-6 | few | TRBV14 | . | CASSQGLGVYNSPLHF | TGTGCCAGCAGCCAAGGATTGGGAGTCTATAATTCACCCCTCCACTTT
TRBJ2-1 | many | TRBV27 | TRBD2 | CASSGTSGIEEQFF | TGTGCCAGCTCCGGGACTAGCGGGATTGAAGAGCAGTTCTTC
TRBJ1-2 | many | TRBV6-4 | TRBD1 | CASSSGQGAYYGYTF | TGTGCCAGCAGTTCGGGACAGGGGGCGTACTATGGCTACACCTTC
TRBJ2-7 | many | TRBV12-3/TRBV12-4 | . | CASSSGQGGSEYF | TGTGCCAGCAGTTCCGGACAGGGAGGGAGCGAATACTTC
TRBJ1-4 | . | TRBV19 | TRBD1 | CASSADRAPEKLFF | TGTGCCAGTAGTGCCGACAGGGCCCCTGAAAAACTGTTTTTT
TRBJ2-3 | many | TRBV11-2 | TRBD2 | CASSLGPRGADTQYF | TGTGCCAGCAGCTTAGGACCCCGGGGGGCAGATACGCAGTATTTT
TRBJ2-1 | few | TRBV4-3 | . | CASSQDYGVDEQFF | TGCGCCAGCAGCCAAGATTACGGCGTCGATGAGCAGTTCTTC
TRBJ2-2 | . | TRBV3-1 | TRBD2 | CASSQTGTSGRETGELFF | TGTGCCAGCAGCCAAACCGGGACTAGCGGGAGAGAAACCGGGGAGCTGTTTTTT
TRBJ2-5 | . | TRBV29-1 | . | CSVARTDQETQYF | TGCAGCGTTGCAAGGACAGATCAAGAGACCCAGTACTTC
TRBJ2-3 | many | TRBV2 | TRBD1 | CASSEPDRAPLTDTQYF | TGTGCCAGCAGTGAACCCGACAGGGCCCCTCTCACAGATACGCAGTATTTT
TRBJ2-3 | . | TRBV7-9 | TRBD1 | CASSSGLDRALYF | TGTGCCAGCAGCTCCGGATTGGACAGGGCCTTGTATTTT